This record concerns one T cell receptor (beta chain) sequence. PCR involved 60 Vbeta and 13 Jbeta primers. Sequencing was performed with immunoSEQ multiplex PCR; in TCRdb, only in-frame clones are kept and a portion is missing. The sample includes some 130,000 clones, approximately 85% of them seen just once. Healthy bone marrow donors formed the donor group. The sample originates from a study of cytomegalovirus exposure and HLA in healthy donors. Looking at the study overall: In a previous analysis, about 100 million unique TCR beta sequences were found from 170 million or so T cells.

This CDR3 spans 15 amino acids. The V and J ends lost 1 base and 4 bases, in that order; junction bases with no gene match: 3. From germline, CDR1 is MGHRA and CDR2 YSYEKL. The source is a woman between 25 and 40 years old in good health and CMV-seropositive. What was sequenced was PBMCs. J is TRBJ1-5 and V is TRBV4-1, with TRBD1 matching 8 bases. Here the CDR3 reads CASSQVDRENQPQHF. The CDR3 DNA sequence: TGCGCCAGCAGCCAAGTGGACAGGGAGAATCAGCCCCAGCATTTT.